This TCR beta chain was retrieved from a study of CD8+ T cells in alopecia areata. Study-wide context: For the treated group, dosing was oral tofacitinib at 5 to 10 mg twice daily. Treated patients received severity scores based on the percentage of scalp area affected.

Treatment given: oral pan-JAK inhibitor, 5-10 mg twice daily. Collection of lesional scalp punch biopsies and peripheral blood was performed in alopecia areata patients. cDNA reverse transcribed from extracted RNA served as the sequencing template. Repertoires were generated with immunoSEQ multiplex PCR, while TCRdb's copy carries only in-frame clones and drops some. The sample carries approximately 180,000 clones, roughly 60% recorded once. Germline CDR1 is LGHNA and CDR2 is YSLEER. The CDR3 runs to 19 residues. The V segment lost 0 bases and the J segment 3 bases; nucleotides outside the gene matches: 10. This clone has just a few counts.

Sequencing used CD4+ T cells sorted from blood, obtained at week 24, from a patient treated with tofacitinib. The source is a human donor with alopecia areata. This rearrangement joins TRBV4-3 to TRBJ2-6; 8 nucleotides agree with TRBD1. The CDR3 loop reads CASSQEYRQGAGGANVLTF. The CDR3 coding sequence is TGCGCCAGCAGCCAAGAATATCGGCAGGGGGCTGGTGGGGCCAACGTCCTGACTTTC.